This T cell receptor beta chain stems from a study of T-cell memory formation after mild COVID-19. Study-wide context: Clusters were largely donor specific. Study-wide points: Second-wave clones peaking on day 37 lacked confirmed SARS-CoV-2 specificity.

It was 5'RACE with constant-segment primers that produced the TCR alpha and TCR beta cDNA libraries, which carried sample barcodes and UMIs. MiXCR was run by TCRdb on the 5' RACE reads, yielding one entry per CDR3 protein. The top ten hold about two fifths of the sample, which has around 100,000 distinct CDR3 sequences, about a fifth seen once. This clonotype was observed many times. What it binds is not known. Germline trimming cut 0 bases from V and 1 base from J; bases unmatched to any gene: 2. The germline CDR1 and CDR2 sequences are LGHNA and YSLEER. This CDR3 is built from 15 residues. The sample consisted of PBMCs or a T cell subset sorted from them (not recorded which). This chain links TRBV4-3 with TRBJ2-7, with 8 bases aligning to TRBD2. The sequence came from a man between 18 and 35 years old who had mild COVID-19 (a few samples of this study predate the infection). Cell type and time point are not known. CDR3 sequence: CASSQESGGSYEQYF. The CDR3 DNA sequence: TGCGCCAGCAGCCAAGAAAGCGGGGGTTCCTACGAGCAGTACTTC.